This entry is about one TCR beta chain. This sample stems from a study of blood T cell repertoires in COVID-19. Assay used: immunoSEQ multiplex PCR; TCRdb lists only in-frame clones, some missing. The sample has tens of thousands of clones; approximately 90% are singletons. Germline V gene lookup returns CDR1 SGHNT and CDR2 YENEEA. The CDR3 spans 12 residues. With 1 base removed from V and 7 bases from J, the gap between germline ends came to 5 bases. The clonotype was recovered from a human donor with active COVID-19. The donor label of this sample is uncertain. The sequenced sample consisted of peripheral blood. V gene TRBV11-3 combines with J gene TRBJ2-1; D uncertain. DNA of the CDR3: TGTGCCAGCAGCTTAGGCGAAAATGAGCAGTTCTTC. Translating gives CASSLGENEQFF.